The present entry profiles one TCR beta chain with its context. Its cognate antigen has yet to be identified. Base qualities are not at hand, and no much larger clone is one base apart. TCRbeta CDR3 regions were amplified from genomic DNA using the immunoSEQ Assay, a bias-controlled multiplex PCR. In the source study's methods: The number of nucleated cells in each sample was estimated by amplification of reference gene primers within the assay. To quantify the absolute abundance of each unique TCRbeta CDR3 rearrangement, sequence reads were collapsed and filtered. For each sample, productive Simpson clonality was calculated as the square root of Simpson's diversity index across productive rearrangements. What TCRdb holds here is the immuneACCESS table cut down to in-frame rearrangements. Part of the clones is not present; checked against another copy, under half of the missing clones reflect an unresolved V gene, and the others are unexplained. The V and J calls and clone size are taken from that table; D and trimming were inferred from the DNA. The sample records about 86,000 clones, 65% to 80% of which are singletons. The ten largest clones take up around 11% of the sample.

The germline V gene gives CDR1 as SNHLY and CDR2 as FYNNEI. From cysteine to phenylalanine, the CDR3 is 17 amino acids long. Kept here is only the CDR3 DNA, which spans 51 bases and is read in frame from base 1. V is trimmed back by 2 bases and J by 8 bases, and the junction contains 14 bases that no gene match accounts for. This record belongs to a study of blood T cell repertoires in COVID-19 (TCRdb year 2020). With regard to the full study: Samples from collaborators originated in the United States, Italy and Spain and spanned both the acute and convalescent phases of COVID-19. The material from the prospective study consisted of cDNA or gDNA derived from T cells, B-cell-depleted T cells, or PBMCs. Deeply sampled blood TCRbeta repertoires from subjects exposed to, actively infected with, or recovered from COVID-19 were included in the dataset. The repertoires were released in a freely available public database intended as a resource for research on the immune response to SARS-CoV-2. Samples were obtained from the ongoing ImmuneRACE study (first 160 participants) and from roughly 1,300 subjects provided by 6 global collaborators. A de-identified subject ID, COVID-19 status, age in years and sex were almost always included in the sample metadata. Where available, HLA class I and class II types were taken from metadata supplied by the sample provider and were not determined by assay-based typing.

Each collaborating institution followed its own protocols to collect whole blood in K2EDTA tubes. For TCRbeta analysis, collaborators shipped samples as frozen whole blood, isolated PBMCs, or DNA extracted from either of those sample types. On the study overall, not on this receptor specifically: The quantity of clinical and demographic metadata differed by source and by participant and was supplied without curation.

Sequencing was performed on peripheral blood. The chain uses TRBV2 and TRBJ2-3, and TRBD2 aligns with 9 junction nucleotides. The TCR comes from a man between 65 and 85 years old with acute or convalescent COVID-19. The sequenced DNA: TGTGCCAGCAGTGAAACGGCGGGGGGGCAGTTTACGGGTACGCAGTATTTT. It specifies CASSETAGGQFTGTQYF.